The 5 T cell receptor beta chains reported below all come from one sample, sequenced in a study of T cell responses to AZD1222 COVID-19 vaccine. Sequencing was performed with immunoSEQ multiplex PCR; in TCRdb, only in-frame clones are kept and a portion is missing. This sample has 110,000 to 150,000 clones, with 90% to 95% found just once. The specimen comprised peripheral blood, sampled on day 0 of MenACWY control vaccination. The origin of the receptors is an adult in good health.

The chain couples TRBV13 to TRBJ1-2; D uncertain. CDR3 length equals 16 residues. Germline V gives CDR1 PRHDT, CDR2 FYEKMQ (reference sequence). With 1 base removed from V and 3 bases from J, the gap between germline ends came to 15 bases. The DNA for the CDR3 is TGTGCCAGCAGCTTAGCCCCTCCGGCGCAAGACTATGGCTACACCTTC. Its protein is CASSLAPPAQDYGYTF.

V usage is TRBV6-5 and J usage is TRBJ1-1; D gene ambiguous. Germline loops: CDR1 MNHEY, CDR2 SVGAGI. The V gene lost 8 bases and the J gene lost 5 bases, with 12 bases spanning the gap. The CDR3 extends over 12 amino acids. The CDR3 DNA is TGTGCCAGCGGGCGTCTTAGAACTGAAGCTTTCTTT. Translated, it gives CASGRLRTEAFF.

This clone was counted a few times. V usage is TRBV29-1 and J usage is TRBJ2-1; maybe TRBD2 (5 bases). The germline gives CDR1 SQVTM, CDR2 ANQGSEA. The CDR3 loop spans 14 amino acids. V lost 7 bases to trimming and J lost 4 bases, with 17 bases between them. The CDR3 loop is CSALGEVVYNEQFF. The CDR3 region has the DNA TGCAGCGCCCTGGGAGAGGTCGTTTACAATGAGCAGTTCTTC.

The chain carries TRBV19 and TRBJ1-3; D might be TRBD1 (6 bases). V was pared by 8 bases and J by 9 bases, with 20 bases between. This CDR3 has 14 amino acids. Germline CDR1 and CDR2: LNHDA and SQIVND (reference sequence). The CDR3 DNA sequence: TGTGCCAGTTCTTTACAGGGCCATACCAGCACCATATATTTT. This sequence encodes CASSLQGHTSTIYF.

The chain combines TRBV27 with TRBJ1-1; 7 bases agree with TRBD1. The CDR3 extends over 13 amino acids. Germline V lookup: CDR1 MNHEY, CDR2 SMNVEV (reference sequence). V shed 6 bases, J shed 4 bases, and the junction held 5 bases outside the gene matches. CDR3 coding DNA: TGTGCCAGCAGACTCAGGGGGGCCACTGAAGCTTTCTTT. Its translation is CASRLRGATEAFF.